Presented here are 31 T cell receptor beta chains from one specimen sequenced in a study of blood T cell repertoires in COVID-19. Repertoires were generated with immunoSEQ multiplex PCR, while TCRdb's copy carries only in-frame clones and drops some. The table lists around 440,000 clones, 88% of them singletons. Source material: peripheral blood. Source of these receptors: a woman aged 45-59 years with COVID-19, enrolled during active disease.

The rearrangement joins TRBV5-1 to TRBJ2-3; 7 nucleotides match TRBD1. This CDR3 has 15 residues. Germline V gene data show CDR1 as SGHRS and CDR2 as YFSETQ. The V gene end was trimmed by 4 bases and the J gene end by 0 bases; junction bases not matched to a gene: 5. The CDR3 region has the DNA TGCGCCAGCAGCCTCACAGGGGTTAGCACAGATACGCAGTATTTT. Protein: CASSLTGVSTDTQYF.

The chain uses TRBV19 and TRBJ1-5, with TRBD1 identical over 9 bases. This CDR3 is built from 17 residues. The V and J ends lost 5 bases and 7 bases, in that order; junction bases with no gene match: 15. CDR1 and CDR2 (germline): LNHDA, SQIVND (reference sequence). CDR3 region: CASSPEYRGRNGQPQHF. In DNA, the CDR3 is TGTGCCAGTAGTCCCGAATACAGGGGGCGAAACGGACAGCCCCAGCATTTT.

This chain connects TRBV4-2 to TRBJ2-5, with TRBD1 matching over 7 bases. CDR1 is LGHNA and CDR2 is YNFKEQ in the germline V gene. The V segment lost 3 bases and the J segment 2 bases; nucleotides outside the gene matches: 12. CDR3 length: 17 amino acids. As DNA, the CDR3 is TGTGCCAGCAGCCAGGCCTACACAGGGGCTGTACAAGAGACCCAGTACTTC. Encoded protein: CASSQAYTGAVQETQYF.

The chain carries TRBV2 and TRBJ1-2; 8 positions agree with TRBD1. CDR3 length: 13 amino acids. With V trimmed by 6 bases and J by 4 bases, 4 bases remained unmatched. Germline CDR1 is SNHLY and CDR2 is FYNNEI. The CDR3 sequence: CASRPGQAYGYTF. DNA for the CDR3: TGTGCCAGCAGGCCGGGACAGGCCTATGGCTACACCTTC.

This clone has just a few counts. Written as DNA, the CDR3 is TGTGCCTCTGGACAGGGTTCAAATCAGCCCCAGCATTTT. The encoded protein is CASGQGSNQPQHF. This chain connects TRBV13 to TRBJ1-5; TRBD1 aligns across 8 bases. The CDR3 has 13 amino acids. The germline V gene has CDR1 PRHDT and CDR2 FYEKMQ (reference sequence). J lost 4 bases, V lost 11 bases, and 7 bases had no gene match.

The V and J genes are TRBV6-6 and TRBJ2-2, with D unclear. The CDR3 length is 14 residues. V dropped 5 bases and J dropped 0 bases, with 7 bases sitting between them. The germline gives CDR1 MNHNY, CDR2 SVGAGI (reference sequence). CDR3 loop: CASSTDANTGELFF. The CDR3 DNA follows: TGTGCCAGCAGTACAGATGCGAACACCGGGGAGCTGTTTTTT.

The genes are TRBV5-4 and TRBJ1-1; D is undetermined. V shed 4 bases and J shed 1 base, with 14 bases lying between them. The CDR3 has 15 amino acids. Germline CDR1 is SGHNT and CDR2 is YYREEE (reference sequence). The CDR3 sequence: CASSPPVAQNTEAFF. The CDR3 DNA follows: TGTGCCAGCAGCCCACCGGTTGCCCAGAACACTGAAGCTTTCTTT.

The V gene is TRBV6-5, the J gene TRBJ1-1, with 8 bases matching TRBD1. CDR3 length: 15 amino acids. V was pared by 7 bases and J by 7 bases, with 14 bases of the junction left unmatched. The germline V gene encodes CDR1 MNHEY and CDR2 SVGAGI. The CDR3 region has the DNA TGTGCCAGCATGGGGACAGGTGGGAATGTGGTTGAAGCTTTCTTT. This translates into CASMGTGGNVVEAFF.

CDR3 region: CASSLQGASQPQHF. CDR3 DNA sequence: TGTGCCAGTAGTCTACAGGGGGCGAGTCAGCCCCAGCATTTT. This sequence joins TRBV19 and TRBJ1-5, with 9 nucleotides matching TRBD1. V shed 5 bases, J shed 6 bases, and the junction held 5 bases outside the gene matches. Germline V gene sequence: CDR1 LNHDA, CDR2 SQIVND (reference sequence). The CDR3 spans 14 residues.

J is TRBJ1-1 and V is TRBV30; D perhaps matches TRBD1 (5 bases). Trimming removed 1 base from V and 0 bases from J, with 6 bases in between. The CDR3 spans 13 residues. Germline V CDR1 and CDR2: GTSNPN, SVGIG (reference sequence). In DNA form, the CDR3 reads TGTGCCTGGAGTGGACAGATGAACACTGAAGCTTTCTTT. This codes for CAWSGQMNTEAFF.

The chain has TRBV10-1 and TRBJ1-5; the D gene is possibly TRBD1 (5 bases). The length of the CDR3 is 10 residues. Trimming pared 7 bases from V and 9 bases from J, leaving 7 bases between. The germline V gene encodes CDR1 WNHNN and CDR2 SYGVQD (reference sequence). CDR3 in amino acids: CASTQGPQHF. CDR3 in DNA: TGCGCCAGCACCCAGGGGCCCCAGCATTTT.

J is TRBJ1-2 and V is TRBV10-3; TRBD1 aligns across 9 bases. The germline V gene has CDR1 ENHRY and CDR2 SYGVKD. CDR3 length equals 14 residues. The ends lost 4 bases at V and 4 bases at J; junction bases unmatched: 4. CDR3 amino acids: CAISGTGVGYGYTF. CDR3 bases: TGTGCCATCAGTGGGACAGGGGTGGGCTATGGCTACACCTTC.

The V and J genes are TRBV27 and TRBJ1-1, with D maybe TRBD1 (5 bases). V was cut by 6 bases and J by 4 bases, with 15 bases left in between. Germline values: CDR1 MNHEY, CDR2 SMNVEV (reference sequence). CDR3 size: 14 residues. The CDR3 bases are TGTGCCAGCAGGCCTAACCAGGGTGGCACTGAAGCTTTCTTT. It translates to CASRPNQGGTEAFF.

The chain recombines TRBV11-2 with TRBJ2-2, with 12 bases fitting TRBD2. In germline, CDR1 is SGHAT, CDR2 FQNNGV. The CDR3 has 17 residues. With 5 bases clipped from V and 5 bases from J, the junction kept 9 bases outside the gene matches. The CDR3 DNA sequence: TGTGCCAGCAGCATCCTCCTAGCGGGGGGGTTTACCGGGGAGCTGTTTTTT. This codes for CASSILLAGGFTGELFF.

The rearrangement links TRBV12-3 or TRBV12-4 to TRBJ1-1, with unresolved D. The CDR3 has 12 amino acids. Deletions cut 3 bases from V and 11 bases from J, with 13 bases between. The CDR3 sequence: CASSLGDSSAFF. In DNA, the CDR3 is TGTGCCAGCAGTTTGGGAGATTCGAGCGCTTTCTTT.

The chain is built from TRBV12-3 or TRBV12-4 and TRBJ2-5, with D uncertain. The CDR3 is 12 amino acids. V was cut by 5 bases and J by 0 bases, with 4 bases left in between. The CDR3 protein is CASSPYQETQYF. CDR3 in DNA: TGTGCCAGCAGTCCGTACCAAGAGACCCAGTACTTC.

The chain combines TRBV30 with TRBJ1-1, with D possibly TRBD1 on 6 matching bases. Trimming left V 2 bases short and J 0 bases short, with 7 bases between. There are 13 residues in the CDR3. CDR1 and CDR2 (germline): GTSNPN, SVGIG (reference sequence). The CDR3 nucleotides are TGTGCCTGGAGTAGGACAGTGAACACTGAAGCTTTCTTT. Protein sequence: CAWSRTVNTEAFF.

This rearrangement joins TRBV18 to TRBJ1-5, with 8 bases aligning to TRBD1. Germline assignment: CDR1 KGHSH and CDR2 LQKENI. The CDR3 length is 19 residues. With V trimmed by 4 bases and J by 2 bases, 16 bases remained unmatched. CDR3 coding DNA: TGTGCCAGCTCACACTTGGGGACAGGCAAAGGATTTGGCAATCAGCCCCAGCATTTT. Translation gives CASSHLGTGKGFGNQPQHF.

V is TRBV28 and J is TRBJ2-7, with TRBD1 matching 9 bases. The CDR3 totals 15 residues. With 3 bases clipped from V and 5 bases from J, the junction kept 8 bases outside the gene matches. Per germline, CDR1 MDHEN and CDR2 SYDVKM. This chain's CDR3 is CASSLSYRDRDEQYF. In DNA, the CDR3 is TGTGCCAGCAGTTTGTCCTATCGGGACAGGGACGAGCAGTACTTC.

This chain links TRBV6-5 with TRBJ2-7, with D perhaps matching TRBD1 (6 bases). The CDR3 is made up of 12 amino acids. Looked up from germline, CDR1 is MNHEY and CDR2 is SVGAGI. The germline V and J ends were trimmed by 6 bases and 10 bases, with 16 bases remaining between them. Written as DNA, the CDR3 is TGTGCCAGCAGAACCGGACAGTCCGCCCAGTACTTC. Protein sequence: CASRTGQSAQYF.

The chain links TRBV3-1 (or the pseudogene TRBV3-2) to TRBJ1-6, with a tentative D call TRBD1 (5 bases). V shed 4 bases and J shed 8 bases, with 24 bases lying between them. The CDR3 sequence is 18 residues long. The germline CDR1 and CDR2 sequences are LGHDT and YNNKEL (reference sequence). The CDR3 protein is CASSPYGRDSDVDSPLHF. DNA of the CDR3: TGTGCCAGCAGCCCGTACGGCCGGGACTCGGACGTTGATTCACCCCTCCACTTT.

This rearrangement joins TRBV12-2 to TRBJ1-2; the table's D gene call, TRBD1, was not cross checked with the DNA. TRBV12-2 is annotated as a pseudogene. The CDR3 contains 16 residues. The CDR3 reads CASRSWMRGRPCGYTF. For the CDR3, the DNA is TGTGCAAGTCGCTCCTGGATGAGGGGGCGCCCCTGTGGCTACACCTTC.

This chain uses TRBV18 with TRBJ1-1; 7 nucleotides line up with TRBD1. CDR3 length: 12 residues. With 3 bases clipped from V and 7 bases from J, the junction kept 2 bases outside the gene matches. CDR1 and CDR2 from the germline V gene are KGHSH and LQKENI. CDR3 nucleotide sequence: TGTGCCAGCTCACCGGGACAGCATGAAGCTTTCTTT. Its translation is CASSPGQHEAFF.

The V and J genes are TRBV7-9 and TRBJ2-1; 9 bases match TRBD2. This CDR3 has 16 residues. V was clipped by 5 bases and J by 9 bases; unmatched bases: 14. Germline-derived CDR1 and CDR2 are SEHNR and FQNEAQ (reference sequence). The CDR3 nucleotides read TGTGCCAGCAGCCCGAGCGGACTAGCGTCGGTCGGTGAGCAGTTCTTC. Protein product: CASSPSGLASVGEQFF.

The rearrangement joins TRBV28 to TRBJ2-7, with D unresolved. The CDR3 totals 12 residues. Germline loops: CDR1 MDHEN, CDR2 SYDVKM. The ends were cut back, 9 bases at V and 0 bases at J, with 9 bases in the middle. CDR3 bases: TGTGCCAGTAAGAGAAGCTCCTACGAGCAGTACTTC. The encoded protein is CASKRSSYEQYF.

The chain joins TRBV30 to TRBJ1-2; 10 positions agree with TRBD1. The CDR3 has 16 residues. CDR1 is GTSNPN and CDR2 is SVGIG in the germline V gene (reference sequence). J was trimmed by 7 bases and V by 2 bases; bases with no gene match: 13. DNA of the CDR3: TGTGCCTGGAGTTTAAAACCCGGGACAGGGGTGGCTGGCTACACCTTC. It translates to CAWSLKPGTGVAGYTF.

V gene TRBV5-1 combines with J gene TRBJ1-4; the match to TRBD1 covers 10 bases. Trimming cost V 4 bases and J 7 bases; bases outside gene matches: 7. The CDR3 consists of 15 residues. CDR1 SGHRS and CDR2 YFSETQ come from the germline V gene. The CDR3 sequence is CASSARTGGSEKLFF. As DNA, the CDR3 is TGCGCCAGCAGCGCAAGGACAGGGGGTAGTGAAAAACTGTTTTTT.

The CDR3 sequence: CAWSVSLYGYTF. The CDR3 bases are TGTGCCTGGAGTGTGTCCCTCTATGGCTACACCTTC. This chain connects TRBV30 to TRBJ1-2; no clear D gene. The ends were cut back, 0 bases at V and 4 bases at J, with 6 bases in the middle. Germline-derived CDR1 and CDR2 are GTSNPN and SVGIG (reference sequence). The CDR3 runs to 12 residues.

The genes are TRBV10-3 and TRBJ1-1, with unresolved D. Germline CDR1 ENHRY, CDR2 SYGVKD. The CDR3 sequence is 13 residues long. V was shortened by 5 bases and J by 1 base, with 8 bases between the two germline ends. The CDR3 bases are TGTGCCATCAGTCGCCAGGAGAACACTGAAGCTTTCTTT. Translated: CAISRQENTEAFF.

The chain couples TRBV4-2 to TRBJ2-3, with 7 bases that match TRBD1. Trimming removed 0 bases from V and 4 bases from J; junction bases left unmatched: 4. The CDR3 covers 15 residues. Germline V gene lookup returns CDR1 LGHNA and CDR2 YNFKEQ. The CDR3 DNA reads TGTGCCAGCAGCCAAGAACTCGGACAGGCAGATACGCAGTATTTT. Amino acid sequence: CASSQELGQADTQYF.

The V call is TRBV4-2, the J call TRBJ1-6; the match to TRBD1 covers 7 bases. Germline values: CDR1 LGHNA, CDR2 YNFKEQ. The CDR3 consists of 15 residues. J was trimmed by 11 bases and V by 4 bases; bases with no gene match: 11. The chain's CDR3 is CASSPETGIRTPLHF. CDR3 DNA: TGTGCCAGCAGCCCGGAGACAGGGATTAGGACACCCCTCCACTTT.